What follows is one T cell receptor (beta chain) and its context. Antigen unknown. The data belong to a study of shared clonotypes between healthy human individuals. Study-level information: Donor composition was two women and three men, aged 18 to 49. Findings and caveats of the study: Some naive CD4 clonotypes, 4.5% to 5.5%, turned up in common across a handful of donors.

This CDR3 region has 14 residues. The V segment lost 5 bases and the J segment 7 bases; nucleotides outside the gene matches: 6. Germline V gene data show CDR1 as LNHNV and CDR2 as YYDKDF (reference sequence). Only CD45RO-negative cells positively selected for CCR7 counted as naive CD8 cells, so terminally differentiated effector memory CD45RA+ cells were excluded. At the deep level, the assay was run. 200 to 250 ng DNA, around 30,000 T cell genomes, went into each sorted-subset replicate PCR. Using immunoSEQ multiplex PCR, the repertoire was profiled, and TCRdb retains in-frame clones only, with some absent. The repertoire includes about 2.1 million clones, 93% of them detected once, and around 1.7% sits in the top ten.

This chain uses TRBV15 with TRBJ2-1, with 9 bases identical to TRBD1. The receptor was derived from a man aged 18 to 30 in good health. Some clones in this sample may be carry-over from other donors' samples. Sequences were obtained from naive CD8+ T cells from PBMCs. CDR3 residues: CATSDRTGDNEQFF. Written as DNA, the CDR3 is TGTGCCACCAGCGATCGGACAGGGGATAATGAGCAGTTCTTC.